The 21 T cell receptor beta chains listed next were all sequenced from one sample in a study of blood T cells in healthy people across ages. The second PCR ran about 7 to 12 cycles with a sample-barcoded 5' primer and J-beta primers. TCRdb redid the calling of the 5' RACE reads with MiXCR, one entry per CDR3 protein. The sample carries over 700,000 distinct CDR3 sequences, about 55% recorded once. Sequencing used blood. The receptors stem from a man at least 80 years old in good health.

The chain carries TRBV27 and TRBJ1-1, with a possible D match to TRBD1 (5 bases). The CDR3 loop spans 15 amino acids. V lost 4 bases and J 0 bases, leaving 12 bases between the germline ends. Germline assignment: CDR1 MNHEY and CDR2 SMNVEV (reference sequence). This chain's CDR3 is CASSWGLPLNTEAFF. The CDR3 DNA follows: TGTGCCAGCAGTTGGGGACTCCCCTTGAACACTGAAGCTTTCTTT.

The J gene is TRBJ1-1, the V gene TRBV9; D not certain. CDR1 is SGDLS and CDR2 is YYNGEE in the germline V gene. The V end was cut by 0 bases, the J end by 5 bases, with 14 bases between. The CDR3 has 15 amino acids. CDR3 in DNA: TGTGCCAGCAGCGTAGAGCCCCTAGGTGGGACTGAAGCTTTCTTT. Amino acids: CASSVEPLGGTEAFF.

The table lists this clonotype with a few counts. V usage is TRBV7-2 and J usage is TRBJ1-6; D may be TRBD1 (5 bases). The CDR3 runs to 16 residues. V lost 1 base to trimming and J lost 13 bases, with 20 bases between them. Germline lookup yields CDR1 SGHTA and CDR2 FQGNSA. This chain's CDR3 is CASSLGRGAYGRPLHF. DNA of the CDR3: TGTGCCAGCAGCTTAGGACGAGGGGCATATGGGAGGCCCCTCCACTTT.

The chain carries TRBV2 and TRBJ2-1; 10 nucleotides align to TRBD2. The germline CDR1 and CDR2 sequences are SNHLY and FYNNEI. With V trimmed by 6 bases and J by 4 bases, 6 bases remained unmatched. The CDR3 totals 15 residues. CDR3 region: CASRRTSGNYNEQFF. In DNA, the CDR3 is TGTGCCAGCAGGCGGACTAGCGGTAATTACAATGAGCAGTTCTTC. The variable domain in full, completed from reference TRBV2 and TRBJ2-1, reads EPEVTQTPSHQVTQMGQEVILRCVPISNHLYFYWYRQILGQKVEFLVSFYNNEISEKSEIFDDQFSVERPDGSNFTLKIRSTKLEDSAMYFCASRRTSGNYNEQFFGPGTRLTVL.

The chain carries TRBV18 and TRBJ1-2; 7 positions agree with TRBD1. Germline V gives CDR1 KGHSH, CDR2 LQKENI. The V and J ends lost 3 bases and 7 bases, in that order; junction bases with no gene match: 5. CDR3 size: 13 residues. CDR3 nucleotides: TGTGCCAGCTCACCTGCAGGGGGATTTGGCTACACCTTC. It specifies CASSPAGGFGYTF.

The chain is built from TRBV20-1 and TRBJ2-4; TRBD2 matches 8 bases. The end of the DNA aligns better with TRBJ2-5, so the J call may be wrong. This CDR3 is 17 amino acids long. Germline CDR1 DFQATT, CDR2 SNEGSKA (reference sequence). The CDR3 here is CSARGTQREWGLETQYF. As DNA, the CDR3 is TGCAGTGCTAGAGGCACCCAGCGGGAGTGGGGGTTAGAGACCCAGTACTTC.

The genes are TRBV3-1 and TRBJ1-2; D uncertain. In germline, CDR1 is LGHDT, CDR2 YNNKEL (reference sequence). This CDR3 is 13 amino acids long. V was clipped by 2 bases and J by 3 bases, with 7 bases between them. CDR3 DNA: TGTGCCAGCAGCCAAAAACCGGACTATGGCTACACCTTC. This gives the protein CASSQKPDYGYTF.

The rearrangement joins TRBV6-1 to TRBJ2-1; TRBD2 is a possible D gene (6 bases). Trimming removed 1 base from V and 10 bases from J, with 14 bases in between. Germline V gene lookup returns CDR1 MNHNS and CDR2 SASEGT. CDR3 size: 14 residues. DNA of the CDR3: TGTGCCAGCAGTGAAGGCTGGGATGCGGGGGAGCAGTTCTTC. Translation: CASSEGWDAGEQFF.

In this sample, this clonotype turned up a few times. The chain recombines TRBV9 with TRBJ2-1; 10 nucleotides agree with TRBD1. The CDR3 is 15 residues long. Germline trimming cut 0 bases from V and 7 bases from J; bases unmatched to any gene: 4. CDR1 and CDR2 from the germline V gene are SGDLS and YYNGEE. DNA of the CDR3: TGTGCCAGCAGCGTAGCAGGGACAGGGGAAAATGAGCAGTTCTTC. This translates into CASSVAGTGENEQFF.

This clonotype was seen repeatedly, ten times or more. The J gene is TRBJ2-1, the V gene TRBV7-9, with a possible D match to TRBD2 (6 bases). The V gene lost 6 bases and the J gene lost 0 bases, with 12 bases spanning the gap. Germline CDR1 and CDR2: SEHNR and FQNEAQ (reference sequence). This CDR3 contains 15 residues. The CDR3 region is CASSLDGGSYNEQFF. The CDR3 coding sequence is TGTGCCAGCAGTTTGGACGGGGGCTCCTACAATGAGCAGTTCTTC.

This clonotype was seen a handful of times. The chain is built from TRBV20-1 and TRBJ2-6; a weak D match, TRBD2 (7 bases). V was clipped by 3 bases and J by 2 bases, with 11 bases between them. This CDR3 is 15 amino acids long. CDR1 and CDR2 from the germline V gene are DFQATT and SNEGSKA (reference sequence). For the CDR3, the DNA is TGCAGTGCTAGCCGGGGGGCGCCTGGGGCCAACGTCCTGACTTTC. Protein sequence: CSASRGAPGANVLTF.

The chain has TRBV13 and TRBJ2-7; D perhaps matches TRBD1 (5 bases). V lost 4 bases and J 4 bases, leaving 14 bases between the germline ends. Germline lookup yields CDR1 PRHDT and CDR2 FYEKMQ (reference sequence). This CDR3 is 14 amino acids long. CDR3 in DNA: TGTGCCAGCAGCTCACAGAGGACAAATTACGAGCAGTACTTC. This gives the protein CASSSQRTNYEQYF.

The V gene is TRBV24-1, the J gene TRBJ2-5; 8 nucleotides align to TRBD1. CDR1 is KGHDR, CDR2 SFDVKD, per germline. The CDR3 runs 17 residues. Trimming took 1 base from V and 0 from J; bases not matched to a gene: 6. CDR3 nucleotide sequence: TGTGCCACCAGTGATTTTGGCAGGGGGCTCAACCAAGAGACCCAGTACTTC. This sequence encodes CATSDFGRGLNQETQYF.

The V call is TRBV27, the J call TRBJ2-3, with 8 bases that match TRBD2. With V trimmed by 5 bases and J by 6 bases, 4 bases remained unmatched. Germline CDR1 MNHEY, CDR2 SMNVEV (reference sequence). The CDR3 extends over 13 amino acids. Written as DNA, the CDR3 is TGTGCCAGCAGTCCAGGCGGGAGGGATACGCAGTATTTT. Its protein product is CASSPGGRDTQYF.

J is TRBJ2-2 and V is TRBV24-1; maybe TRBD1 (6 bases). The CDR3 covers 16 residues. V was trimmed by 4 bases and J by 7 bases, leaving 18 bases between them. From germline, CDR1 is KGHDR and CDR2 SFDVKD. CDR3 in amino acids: CATSDSRQGSRGELFF. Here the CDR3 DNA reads TGTGCCACCAGTGACTCCCGGCAGGGGTCCCGCGGGGAGCTGTTTTTT.

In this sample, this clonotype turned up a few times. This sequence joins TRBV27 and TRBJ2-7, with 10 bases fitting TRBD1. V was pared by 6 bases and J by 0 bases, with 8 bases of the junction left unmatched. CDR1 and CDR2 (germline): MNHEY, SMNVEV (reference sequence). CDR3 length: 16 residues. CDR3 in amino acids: CASRTRGQGSSYEQYF. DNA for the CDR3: TGTGCCAGCAGAACCCGGGGACAGGGGAGCTCCTACGAGCAGTACTTC.

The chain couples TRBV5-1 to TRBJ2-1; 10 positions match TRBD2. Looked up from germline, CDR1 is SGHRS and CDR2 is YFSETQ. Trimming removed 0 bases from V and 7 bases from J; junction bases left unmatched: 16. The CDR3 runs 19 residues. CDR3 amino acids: CASSLALSSGRNRGNEQFF. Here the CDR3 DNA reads TGCGCCAGCAGCTTGGCCTTGTCTAGCGGGAGAAACCGGGGAAATGAGCAGTTCTTC. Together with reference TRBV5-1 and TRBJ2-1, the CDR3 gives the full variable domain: KAGVTQTPRYLIKTRGQQVTLSCSPISGHRSVSWYQQTPGQGLQFLFEYFSETQRNKGNFPGRFSGRQFSNSRSEMNVSTLELGDSALYLCASSLALSSGRNRGNEQFFGPGTRLTVL.

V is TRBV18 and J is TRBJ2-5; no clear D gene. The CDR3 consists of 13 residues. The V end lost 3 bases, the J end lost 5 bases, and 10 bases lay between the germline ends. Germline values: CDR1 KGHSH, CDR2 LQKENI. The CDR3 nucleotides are TGTGCCAGCTCACCTCTTGGCTGGGAGACCCAGTACTTC. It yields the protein CASSPLGWETQYF. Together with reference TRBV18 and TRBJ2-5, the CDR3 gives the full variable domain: NAGVMQNPRHLVRRRGQEARLRCSPMKGHSHVYWYRQLPEEGLKFMVYLQKENIIDESGMPKERFSAEFPKEGPSILRIQQVVRGDSAAYFCASSPLGWETQYFGPGTRLLVL.

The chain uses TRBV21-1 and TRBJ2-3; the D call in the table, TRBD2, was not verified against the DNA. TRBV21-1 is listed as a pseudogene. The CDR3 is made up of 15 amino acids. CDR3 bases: TGTGCCAGCAACCCTAACGAGCGGGGTCACAGATACGCGTATTTT. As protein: CASNPNERGHRYAYF.

CDR3 amino acids: CASSFAQHEQYF. The CDR3 coding sequence is TGTGCCAGCAGCTTCGCACAGCACGAGCAGTACTTC. The J gene is TRBJ2-4, the V gene TRBV7-2; no firm D call. The tail of the sequence fits TRBJ2-7 better, so the J call may be wrong. The CDR3 extends over 12 amino acids. Germline V gene sequence: CDR1 SGHTA, CDR2 FQGNSA.

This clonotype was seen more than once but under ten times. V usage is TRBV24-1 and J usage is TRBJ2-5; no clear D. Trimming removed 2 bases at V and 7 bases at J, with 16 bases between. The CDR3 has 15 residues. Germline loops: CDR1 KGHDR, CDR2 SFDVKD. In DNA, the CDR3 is TGTGCCACCAGTGATTCGTCGGCGCCTCATGGGACCCAGTACTTC. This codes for CATSDSSAPHGTQYF.